Listed below are T cell receptor beta chains from one sample, sequenced in a study of T-cell reconstitution after alpha-beta-depleted transplantation in children. A single record per CDR3 protein comes from TCRdb applying MiXCR to the PCR reads. The sample lists some 350,000 distinct CDR3 sequences; around 15% were seen once. Here the sequenced sample was PBMCs, mostly from graft donor cells, taken 360 days after TCRalphabeta/CD19-depleted stem cell transplant. These receptors all come from a male patient aged 2 to 10 who had a stem cell transplant for acute lymphoblastic leukemia, so the T cells may come from the graft donor. Both conserved end residues are part of each CDR3. A D gene is named only where the DNA matches it firmly. The listing skips clone size in some rows; elsewhere it reads once, few, many or a size class.

TRBJ2-7 few TRBD1 TRBV20-1 CSARWLGQGYEQYF TGCAGTGCTAGGTGGTTGGGACAGGGGTACGAGCAGTACTTC
TRBJ2-7 - - TRBV12-3/TRBV12-4 CASSRQRFPYEQYF TGTGCCAGCAGCAGACAACGCTTTCCCTACGAGCAGTACTTC
TRBJ1-1 many - TRBV12-3/TRBV12-4 CASSFAGNTEAFF TGTGCCAGCAGTTTTGCAGGGAACACTGAAGCTTTCTTT
TRBJ2-4 - TRBD1 TRBV10-3 CAISESAPGQGPVVAKNIQYF TGTGCCATCAGTGAGTCGGCCCCGGGACAGGGCCCGGTGGTGGCCAAAAACATTCAGTACTTC
TRBJ2-7 - - TRBV13 CAMGPGLPCEQYF TGTGCCATGGGCCCCGGGCTTCCTTGCGAGCAGTACTTC
TRBJ2-3 many TRBD2 TRBV12-3/TRBV12-4 CASSPVLAGVVGTDTQYF TGTGCCAGCAGCCCCGTCTTGGCGGGAGTAGTCGGCACAGATACGCAGTATTTT
TRBJ2-3 few TRBD2 TRBV10-3 CAISASGRITDTQYF TGTGCCATCAGCGCTAGCGGGAGAATAACAGATACGCAGTATTTT
TRBJ1-3 once - TRBV12-3/TRBV12-4 CASRVAATSGNIIYF TGTGCCAGCCGGGTGGCAGCGACCTCTGGAAACATCATATATTTT
TRBJ2-5 - - TRBV20-1 CSASNDREGVETQYF TGCAGTGCTAGCAACGACAGGGAGGGAGTGGAGACCCAGTACTTC
TRBJ2-1 many TRBD1 TRBV5-1 CASSLADRDSYNEQFF TGCGCCAGCAGCTTGGCGGACAGGGACTCCTACAATGAGCAGTTCTTC
TRBJ1-1 few - TRBV7-2 CASSSDTTTEAFF TGTGCCAGCAGCTCGGACACCACCACTGAAGCTTTCTTT
TRBJ2-3 few TRBD2 TRBV20-1 CSARVHSLSGNTDTQYF TGCAGTGCTAGAGTACACTCCCTTAGCGGGAACACAGATACGCAGTATTTT
TRBJ2-2 - TRBD1 TRBV6-1 CASKHRGPGELFF TGTGCCAGCAAGCACAGGGGGCCCGGGGAGCTGTTTTTT
TRBJ2-7 - TRBD2 TRBV7-2 CASSPSSGSSRPFF TGTGCCAGCAGCCCATCTAGCGGGAGTAGTCGGCCGTTCTTC
TRBJ2-2 few - TRBV9 CASSVERGNSAPNTGELFF TGTGCCAGCAGCGTAGAGAGAGGGAATAGCGCCCCGAACACCGGGGAGCTGTTTTTT
TRBJ2-7 - - TRBV7-2 CASSLAAPLYEQYF TGTGCCAGCAGCTTAGCTGCCCCCCTATACGAGCAGTACTTC
TRBJ2-1 few - TRBV4-3 CASSHGRAYNEQFF TGCGCCAGCAGCCACGGGAGAGCCTACAATGAGCAGTTCTTC
TRBJ2-5 - - TRBV7-9 CASTLKGGTQETQYF TGTGCCAGCACTTTAAAGGGGGGAACTCAAGAGACCCAGTACTTC
TRBJ2-4 - TRBD2 TRBV29-1 CSVGRVDKNIQYF TGCAGCGTAGGGAGGGTGGACAAAAACATTCAGTACTTC
TRBJ2-5 many - TRBV11-2 CASSPIGHQETQYF TGTGCCAGCAGCCCGATCGGCCACCAAGAGACCCAGTACTTC
TRBJ2-1 few - TRBV9 CASSVSQIRPEQFF TGTGCCAGCAGCGTATCGCAGATCCGACCGGAGCAGTTCTTC
TRBJ2-2 - - TRBV29-1 CSVVRPTGELFF TGCAGCGTTGTTCGGCCCACCGGGGAGCTGTTTTTT
TRBJ2-1 - TRBD2 TRBV11-1 CASSSLPEMGLADYNEQFF TGTGCCAGCAGCTCCCTTCCCGAGATGGGACTAGCGGACTACAATGAGCAGTTCTTC
TRBJ2-7 - - TRBV27 CASSLWGGSSYEQYF TGTGCCAGCAGTTTATGGGGCGGTAGCTCCTACGAGCAGTACTTC
TRBJ2-3 many TRBD2 TRBV14 CASSQSVAGSTDTQYF TGTGCCAGCAGCCAAAGTGTAGCGGGAAGCACAGATACGCAGTATTTT
TRBJ2-5 - TRBD1 TRBV29-1 CSVEQGVLETQYF TGCAGCGTTGAGCAGGGGGTATTGGAGACCCAGTACTTC
TRBJ2-4 few - TRBV28 CASSLSQPTRFDIQYF TGTGCCAGCAGTTTGTCTCAACCGACTAGATTTGACATTCAGTACTTC
TRBJ2-1 few TRBD2 TRBV4-3 CASSQVQRGHTRSEQFF TGCGCCAGCAGCCAAGTCCAGCGGGGGCACACAAGGTCTGAGCAGTTCTTC
TRBJ2-1 - TRBD2 TRBV12-3/TRBV12-4 CASSVRGLAIHEQFF TGTGCCAGCAGTGTTCGGGGACTAGCGATCCATGAGCAGTTCTTC
TRBJ2-7 few - TRBV5-1 CASSLGAGLTYEQYF TGCGCCAGCAGCTTGGGGGCAGGGCTAACCTACGAGCAGTACTTC
TRBJ2-5 few TRBD1 TRBV10-3 CAISGGRQGVMETQYF TGTGCCATCAGTGGGGGGAGACAGGGGGTAATGGAGACCCAGTACTTC
TRBJ2-1 - - TRBV5-6 CASSFLGPKGPHNEQFF TGTGCCAGCAGCTTCCTGGGGCCAAAAGGACCACACAATGAGCAGTTCTTC
TRBJ2-3 many TRBD2 TRBV4-1 CASSQRHPALFSGRGTDTQYF TGCGCCAGCAGCCAAAGACATCCGGCACTCTTTAGCGGGAGAGGAACAGATACGCAGTATTTT
TRBJ1-1 few - TRBV12-3/TRBV12-4 CASKPTGPNTEAFF TGTGCCAGCAAACCGACAGGACCAAACACTGAAGCTTTCTTT
TRBJ2-7 - - TRBV7-8 CASSLGRSRVGYEQYF TGTGCCAGCAGCTTAGGACGATCGCGGGTAGGGTACGAGCAGTACTTC
TRBJ1-1 - - TRBV7-9 CASSPPGGNMNTEAFF TGTGCCAGCAGCCCTCCCGGGGGAAACATGAACACTGAAGCTTTCTTT
TRBJ2-3 few - TRBV4-3 CASSHQFLAGDTQYF TGCGCCAGCAGCCACCAATTCCTAGCAGGGGATACGCAGTATTTT
TRBJ2-3 few - TRBV6-5 CASSLGVTDTQYF TGTGCCAGCAGTTTAGGGGTCACAGATACGCAGTATTTT
TRBJ2-7 many - TRBV20-1 CSARKGHEQYF TGCAGTGCTAGAAAAGGGCACGAGCAGTACTTC
TRBJ2-1 - - TRBV29-1 CSVGGQRQFF TGCAGCGTCGGGGGACAGAGGCAGTTCTTC
TRBJ1-6 many - TRBV28 CASFWGPNSPLHF TGTGCCAGTTTTTGGGGCCCTAATTCACCCCTCCACTTT
TRBJ1-5 few - TRBV7-2 CASSLGSRQPQHF TGTGCCAGCAGCTTAGGTTCCCGTCAGCCCCAGCATTTT
TRBJ2-3 few - TRBV6-2/TRBV6-3 CASTEERLGTQYF TGTGCCAGCACCGAGGAGAGACTAGGTACGCAGTATTTT
TRBJ2-3 - TRBD2 TRBV20-1 CSASQPLGLAGGLTDTQYF TGCAGTGCTAGTCAACCCCTGGGACTAGCGGGAGGGCTCACAGATACGCAGTATTTT
TRBJ2-2 - TRBD1 TRBV6-1 CASRDRSLYTGELFF TGTGCCAGCAGGGACAGGAGCCTTTATACCGGGGAGCTGTTTTTT